This T cell receptor (beta chain) was sequenced in a study of cytotoxic CD8 clonotypes in ibrutinib-treated CLL. Study-wide results and limits: Under treatment, the uncommon public clonotypes either contracted or remained stable.

As for this clone: Its target is not known. One end of the junction does not line up with germline, which may come from a read error.

About 2 micrograms of genomic DNA from cryopreserved PBMCs went into TCR beta libraries. The CDR3 sequence is 14 residues long. The germline V gene has CDR1 MNHEY and CDR2 SMNVEV (reference sequence). Method: immunoSEQ multiplex PCR; TCRdb's copy keeps in-frame clones and lacks some. The sample records about 160,000 clones, under 85% being singletons. The receptor comes from a human donor with chronic lymphocytic leukemia. The chain couples TRBV27 to TRBJ2-3, with D possibly being TRBD1 (6 bases). The sample in question was PBMCs, obtained after 24 months of ibrutinib treatment. The CDR3 bases are TGTGCCACCAGTACAGGGATAGACACAGATACGCAGTATTTT. This encodes CATSTGIDTDTQYF.